The 27 T cell receptor beta chains in this list originate from one sample, sequenced in a study of T cell responses to AZD1222 COVID-19 vaccine. The data were produced by immunoSEQ multiplex PCR, yet TCRdb's version contains in-frame clones alone and is incomplete. The table records around 95,000 clones, around 87% of them present only once. The sequencing used peripheral blood, collected on day 0 of AZD1222 vaccination. The source of these receptors is an adult in good health.

The chain recombines TRBV12-3 or TRBV12-4 with TRBJ1-1, with a weak D call TRBD1 (5 bases). The V gene lost 6 bases and the J gene lost 8 bases, with 13 bases spanning the gap. This CDR3 has 12 residues. Written as DNA, the CDR3 is TGTGCCAGCAGCCAATCGGGGGTCGAAGCTTTCTTT. Its protein is CASSQSGVEAFF.

V usage is TRBV11-2 and J usage is TRBJ1-2; 10 bases agree with TRBD1. The CDR3 spans 17 residues. Per germline, CDR1 SGHAT and CDR2 FQNNGV. The junction had 10 bases not matched to a gene; V was cut back by 6 bases and J by 0 bases. CDR3 amino acids: CASRTNRDRGSNYGYTF. As DNA, the CDR3 is TGTGCCAGCAGAACCAACCGGGACAGGGGTTCTAACTATGGCTACACCTTC.

The chain has TRBV9 and TRBJ2-3; 9 nucleotides align to TRBD2. Trimming cost V 2 bases and J 4 bases; bases outside gene matches: 8. CDR1 SGDLS and CDR2 YYNGEE come from the germline V gene. This CDR3 contains 16 residues. The CDR3 nucleotides read TGTGCCAGCAGCGTTCGATCTAGCGGGGCGTCAGATACGCAGTATTTT. This codes for CASSVRSSGASDTQYF.

This clone was detected once. This chain joins TRBV3-1 (or the pseudogene TRBV3-2) and TRBJ2-1; no firm D call. The length of the CDR3 is 13 residues. The germline V gene encodes CDR1 LGHDT and CDR2 YNNKEL (reference sequence). Trimming shortened V by 4 bases and J by 3 bases, and 7 bases separated the two germline ends. CDR3 in DNA: TGTGCCAGCAGCCCTCCCGACTACAATGAGCAGTTCTTC. This encodes CASSPPDYNEQFF.

As for this clone: The junction does not match germline at one end; this may be a read error. The chain uses TRBV19 and TRBJ1-6, with D hard to call. The CDR3 extends over 13 amino acids. Germline V gene data show CDR1 as LNHDA and CDR2 as SQIVND (reference sequence). The CDR3 sequence: CASSSQYSSPLHF. Written as DNA, the CDR3 is TGTGCCAGTAGTAGCCAGTATAGTTCACCCCTCCACTTT.

The sample holds one count of this clone. The rearrangement uses TRBV11-3 and TRBJ2-5, with D tentatively TRBD1 (5 bases). Per the germline V gene, CDR1 is SGHNT and CDR2 is YENEEA. V gave up 5 bases and J gave up 5 bases, with 12 bases separating them. This CDR3 is 13 amino acids long. The CDR3 protein is CASSLGRVETQYF. CDR3 nucleotide sequence: TGTGCCAGCAGCCTGGGCAGGGTGGAGACCCAGTACTTC.

The V and J genes are TRBV7-6 and TRBJ2-3; D gene ambiguous. Trimming left V 1 base short and J 0 bases short, with 11 bases between. The CDR3 sequence is 16 residues long. CDR1 is SGHVS and CDR2 is FNYEAQ in the germline V gene. The CDR3 bases are TGTGCCAGCAGCTTAGTAGCAGCCTCTAGCACAGATACGCAGTATTTT. Amino acid sequence: CASSLVAASSTDTQYF.

This chain connects TRBV6-5 to TRBJ1-1, with D possibly TRBD1 on 6 matching bases. V dropped 6 bases and J dropped 7 bases, with 21 bases sitting between them. The CDR3 covers 15 residues. Germline assignment: CDR1 MNHEY and CDR2 SVGAGI. The CDR3 nucleotides are TGTGCCAGCAGAATGGAAACTCAGGGGCGTAGTGAAGCTTTCTTT. It encodes CASRMETQGRSEAFF.

The chain combines TRBV7-9 with TRBJ2-7; possibly TRBD2 for D (5 bases). V dropped 5 bases and J dropped 7 bases, with 15 bases sitting between them. The CDR3 is made up of 13 amino acids. Germline loops: CDR1 SEHNR, CDR2 FQNEAQ (reference sequence). In DNA, the CDR3 is TGTGCCAGCAGCGTCACGGGATTTTCGGAGCAGTACTTC. This sequence encodes CASSVTGFSEQYF.

The chain couples TRBV19 to TRBJ1-4; no clear D. V was clipped by 4 bases and J by 8 bases, with 11 bases between them. Germline V lookup: CDR1 LNHDA, CDR2 SQIVND (reference sequence). This CDR3 region has 13 residues. The CDR3, as DNA: TGTGCCAGTAGTAGGGGTTTGGACGAAAAACTGTTTTTT. Translated: CASSRGLDEKLFF.

The chain combines TRBV5-3 with TRBJ1-2; TRBD1 might be the D (5 bases). TRBV5-3 is assigned to the ORF class and has an uncertain function. Trimming cost V 4 bases and J 9 bases, with 28 bases left between them. CDR3 length equals 17 residues. DNA for the CDR3: TGTGCCAGAAGCACCCGACATAGGAGACAGAGGCCCTTAAGCTACACCTTC. It codes for CARSTRHRRQRPLSYTF.

V and J are TRBV9 and TRBJ1-1; D perhaps matches TRBD1 (6 bases). The CDR3 totals 14 residues. Germline V gene lookup returns CDR1 SGDLS and CDR2 YYNGEE. Deletions cut 2 bases from V and 4 bases from J, with 12 bases between. The CDR3 DNA sequence: TGTGCCAGCAGCGTCGGGGGCTACGGCACTGAAGCTTTCTTT. Translated, it gives CASSVGGYGTEAFF.

The chain is built from TRBV7-2 and TRBJ1-4; D gene unclear. The length of the CDR3 is 14 residues. Germline V CDR1 and CDR2: SGHTA, FQGNSA. V gave up 3 bases and J gave up 0 bases, with 5 bases separating them. CDR3 nucleotides: TGTGCCAGCAGCTTTTTTGCAACTAATGAAAAACTGTTTTTT. Its protein product is CASSFFATNEKLFF.

This clone was recorded only once. This chain connects TRBV5-1 to TRBJ2-5; D is uncertain. Germline assignment: CDR1 SGHRS and CDR2 YFSETQ. V lost 0 bases, J lost 1 base, and 13 bases lay in between. The length of the CDR3 is 16 residues. The CDR3 region is CASSLGGWGTQETQYF. CDR3 nucleotides: TGCGCCAGCAGCTTGGGAGGATGGGGAACCCAAGAGACCCAGTACTTC.

The chain carries TRBV7-2 and TRBJ2-7, with 7 bases lining up with TRBD2. The V gene end was trimmed by 6 bases and the J gene end by 2 bases; junction bases not matched to a gene: 10. From germline, CDR1 is SGHTA and CDR2 FQGNSA. This CDR3 has 15 residues. The CDR3 DNA reads as TGTGCCAGCAGTGATATACGAGCGGGACCCTACGAGCAGTACTTC. Residues: CASSDIRAGPYEQYF. Drawing the rest from reference TRBV7-2 and TRBJ2-7, the complete variable domain is GAGVSQSPSNKVTEKGKDVELRCDPISGHTALYWYRQSLGQGLEFLIYFQGNSAPDKSGLPSDRFSAERTGGSVSTLTIQRTQQEDSAVYLCASSDIRAGPYEQYFGPGTRLTVT.

The gene calls are TRBV5-5 and TRBJ1-2; 7 bases align to TRBD1. From germline, CDR1 is SGHKS and CDR2 YYEKEE (reference sequence). This CDR3 is 17 amino acids long. The junction had 13 bases not matched to a gene; V was cut back by 2 bases and J by 3 bases. CDR3 sequence reads: CASSLLVVRGFDYGYTF. CDR3 coding DNA: TGTGCCAGCAGCTTATTGGTAGTCAGGGGGTTCGACTATGGCTACACCTTC.

The chain uses TRBV19 and TRBJ2-5; TRBD1 matches 9 bases. The CDR3 sequence is 15 residues long. CDR1 LNHDA and CDR2 SQIVND come from the germline V gene (reference sequence). With V trimmed by 1 base and J by 2 bases, 2 bases remained unmatched. Here the CDR3 DNA reads TGTGCCAGTAGTATAGTGGGGACAGGGCAAGAGACCCAGTACTTC. Translated, it gives CASSIVGTGQETQYF.

The chain uses TRBV21-1 and TRBJ2-7; the D segment call TRBD1 is taken from the table without a DNA check. TRBV21-1 is termed a pseudogene. CDR3 length equals 15 residues. CDR3 bases: TGTGCCAGCAGCAAAACCAGGGGGCGCCCCTACGAGCAGTACTTC. It translates to CASSKTRGRPYEQYF.

The chain carries TRBV6-5 and TRBJ1-5; 8 nucleotides align to TRBD1. Germline V gene lookup returns CDR1 MNHEY and CDR2 SVGAGI. V gave up 7 bases and J gave up 7 bases; unmatched junction bases: 12. The CDR3 consists of 15 residues. The CDR3 sequence: CASKRTGIGEQPQHF. CDR3 coding DNA: TGTGCCAGCAAGAGGACAGGGATAGGAGAACAGCCCCAGCATTTT.

Here the CDR3 DNA reads TGTGCCAGCAGCCAAGATAAGGAAAGCTATGGCTACACCTTC. It specifies CASSQDKESYGYTF. V is TRBV4-2 and J is TRBJ1-2; D gene ambiguous. The CDR3 contains 14 residues. Trimming took 0 bases from V and 4 from J, leaving 9 bases between them. Per germline, CDR1 LGHNA and CDR2 YNFKEQ.

This rearrangement joins TRBV5-1 to TRBJ1-6, with D unclear. From germline, CDR1 is SGHRS and CDR2 YFSETQ. This CDR3 has 15 amino acids. Trimming pared 0 bases from V and 6 bases from J, leaving 10 bases between. The CDR3 here is CASSLDGEGNSPLHF. CDR3 nucleotide sequence: TGCGCCAGCAGCTTGGATGGGGAGGGTAATTCACCCCTCCACTTT.

This chain links TRBV11-1 with TRBJ2-7, with D perhaps TRBD2 (5 bases). The CDR3 runs to 15 residues. Trimming left V 3 bases short and J 6 bases short, with 18 bases between. Germline values: CDR1 SGHAT, CDR2 FQDESV (reference sequence). The CDR3 coding sequence is TGTGCCAGCAGCTTGAGAGGGCGAGTAGTCTCCGAGCAGTACTTC. It translates to CASSLRGRVVSEQYF.

The rearrangement joins TRBV18 to TRBJ1-1; no reliable D call. The CDR3 consists of 16 residues. The V gene's germline CDR1 is KGHSH and CDR2 LQKENI. Trimming pared 3 bases from V and 5 bases from J, leaving 19 bases between. The CDR3 here is CASSPNFSERETEAFF. The CDR3 DNA reads as TGTGCCAGCTCACCCAATTTCTCGGAGCGGGAGACTGAAGCTTTCTTT.

CDR3 sequence (DNA): TGTGCCAGCAGCTTCGGGGGGAATAGGGTCGGGGAGCTGTTTTTT. Amino acids: CASSFGGNRVGELFF. This rearrangement joins TRBV11-1 to TRBJ2-2; TRBD2 matches at 7 bases. V gave up 3 bases and J gave up 7 bases; unmatched junction bases: 8. From germline, CDR1 is SGHAT and CDR2 FQDESV (reference sequence). This CDR3 comprises 15 residues.

The CDR3 loop reads CASTPGQGAYEQYF. The CDR3 coding sequence is TGTGCCAGCACTCCCGGACAGGGGGCCTACGAGCAGTACTTC. This chain links TRBV6-5 with TRBJ2-7, with TRBD1 matching over 10 bases. Germline lookup yields CDR1 MNHEY and CDR2 SVGAGI. The CDR3 totals 14 residues. Trimming took 7 bases from V and 2 from J; bases not matched to a gene: 5.

The chain links TRBV19 to TRBJ2-7, with D perhaps being TRBD1 or TRBD2 (6 bases each). Deletions cut 5 bases from V and 6 bases from J, with 17 bases between. Germline V gene data show CDR1 as LNHDA and CDR2 as SQIVND (reference sequence). The CDR3 length is 14 residues. The CDR3 is CASSRGLTGGEQYF. The CDR3 coding sequence is TGTGCCAGTAGTCGGGGGCTGACAGGAGGCGAGCAGTACTTC.

The chain is built from TRBV27 and TRBJ1-5; a weak D match, TRBD1 (5 bases). The CDR3 is 15 residues long. The germline gives CDR1 MNHEY, CDR2 SMNVEV (reference sequence). V was clipped by 4 bases and J by 5 bases, with 15 bases between them. The CDR3 sequence is CASSSRGSPYQPQHF. In DNA, the CDR3 is TGTGCCAGCAGTTCCCGGGGCTCCCCCTATCAGCCCCAGCATTTT.